This is a list of T cell receptor beta chains from one sample in a study of blood T cell repertoires in COVID-19. TCRdb's table, derived via immunoSEQ multiplex PCR, lists solely in-frame clones and lacks some. The sample comprises 300,000 to 400,000 clones, roughly 89% of which are singletons, and approximately 9.9% rests with the top ten. The sample consisted of peripheral blood. The receptors here all came from a man aged 25-45 years with COVID-19, enrolled during active disease. Both conserved end residues are part of each CDR3. Each record gives: CDR3 protein, CDR3 DNA, J gene, V gene, D gene, clone size. The D gene is left open where the match is weak. Clone size is given for some rows only: seen once, a few or many times, or a class if the clone is expanded.

CDR3 protein: CASSLQGPDTQYF
CDR3 DNA: TGTGCCAGCAGCTTACAGGGGCCGGATACGCAGTATTTT
J gene: TRBJ2-3
V gene: TRBV7-2
D gene: NA
clone size: NA

CDR3 protein: CASSLATGGANEQYF
CDR3 DNA: TGTGCCAGCAGCTTAGCGACAGGGGGCGCGAACGAGCAGTACTTC
J gene: TRBJ2-7
V gene: TRBV7-2
D gene: TRBD1
clone size: NA

CDR3 protein: CSVGGGGGNEKLFF
CDR3 DNA: TGCAGCGTTGGGGGTGGTGGAGGGAACGAAAAACTGTTTTTT
J gene: TRBJ1-4
V gene: TRBV29-1
D gene: NA
clone size: NA

CDR3 protein: CASSYSSETSTDTQYF
CDR3 DNA: TGTGCCAGCAGTTACTCATCGGAGACGAGCACAGATACGCAGTATTTT
J gene: TRBJ2-3
V gene: TRBV6-5
D gene: NA
clone size: NA

CDR3 protein: CASSFTIQKLNTEAFF
CDR3 DNA: TGTGCCAGCAGTTTTACGATTCAGAAGTTGAACACTGAAGCTTTCTTT
J gene: TRBJ1-1
V gene: TRBV28
D gene: NA
clone size: NA

CDR3 protein: CASSRLGVHTEAFF
CDR3 DNA: TGTGCCAGCAGCCGGTTAGGGGTGCACACTGAAGCTTTCTTT
J gene: TRBJ1-1
V gene: TRBV7-3
D gene: NA
clone size: NA

CDR3 protein: CAWSVGAGGPTGELFF
CDR3 DNA: TGTGCCTGGAGTGTAGGAGCGGGAGGGCCTACCGGGGAGCTGTTTTTT
J gene: TRBJ2-2
V gene: TRBV30
D gene: TRBD2
clone size: NA

CDR3 protein: CASSLTGTDLGNEQFF
CDR3 DNA: TGTGCCAGCAGCTTGACCGGGACAGATTTGGGCAATGAGCAGTTCTTC
J gene: TRBJ2-1
V gene: TRBV5-5
D gene: TRBD1
clone size: NA

CDR3 protein: CASSIDRAGYEQYF
CDR3 DNA: TGTGCCAGTAGTATCGACAGGGCCGGCTACGAGCAGTACTTC
J gene: TRBJ2-7
V gene: TRBV19
D gene: TRBD1
clone size: NA

CDR3 protein: CASSRPGLSSYNEQFF
CDR3 DNA: TGCGCCAGCAGCAGACCGGGACTAAGCTCCTACAATGAGCAGTTCTTC
J gene: TRBJ2-1
V gene: TRBV5-1
D gene: TRBD2
clone size: NA

CDR3 protein: CASSSGGAGGRADTQYF
CDR3 DNA: TGTGCCAGCAGCTCAGGTGGCGCGGGGGGCCGCGCAGATACGCAGTATTTT
J gene: TRBJ2-3
V gene: TRBV7-8
D gene: TRBD2
clone size: NA

CDR3 protein: CASSPSYYEQYF
CDR3 DNA: TGTGCCAGCAGCCCCTCGTATTACGAGCAGTACTTC
J gene: TRBJ2-7
V gene: TRBV28
D gene: NA
clone size: NA

CDR3 protein: CASSQSFGGYDTQYF
CDR3 DNA: TGCGCCAGCAGCCAAAGTTTTGGAGGTTACGATACGCAGTATTTT
J gene: TRBJ2-3
V gene: TRBV4-3
D gene: NA
clone size: many

CDR3 protein: CASSQYAGTGGNNEKLFF
CDR3 DNA: TGTGCCAGCAGCCAGTACGCCGGGACAGGCGGAAATAATGAAAAACTGTTTTTT
J gene: TRBJ1-4
V gene: TRBV4-2
D gene: TRBD1
clone size: few

CDR3 protein: CASSQRGLGNTEAFF
CDR3 DNA: TGTGCCAGCAGTCAAAGGGGGCTAGGGAACACTGAAGCTTTCTTT
J gene: TRBJ1-1
V gene: TRBV28
D gene: TRBD1
clone size: NA

CDR3 protein: CASSQASGGTEAFF
CDR3 DNA: TGCGCCAGCAGCCAAGCCTCGGGGGGGACTGAAGCTTTCTTT
J gene: TRBJ1-1
V gene: TRBV4-1
D gene: NA
clone size: NA

CDR3 protein: CASTGQPYSGNTIYF
CDR3 DNA: TGTGCCAGTACCGGACAGCCATACTCTGGAAACACCATATATTTT
J gene: TRBJ1-3
V gene: TRBV19
D gene: NA
clone size: NA

CDR3 protein: CASSLEGQELSVYLGRQYF
CDR3 DNA: TGTGCCAGCAGCTTGGAAGGACAGGAGCTGTCGGTCTACCTGGGTCGGCAGTACTTC
J gene: TRBJ2-7
V gene: TRBV28
D gene: TRBD1
clone size: NA

CDR3 protein: CASSLARRTGELFF
CDR3 DNA: TGTGCCAGCAGCTTAGCCAGGCGTACCGGGGAGCTGTTTTTT
J gene: TRBJ2-2
V gene: TRBV7-9
D gene: NA
clone size: NA

CDR3 protein: CASSLTGTGAEKLFF
CDR3 DNA: TGTGCCAGCAGCTTGACCGGGACAGGGGCTGAAAAACTGTTTTTT
J gene: TRBJ1-4
V gene: TRBV5-6
D gene: TRBD1
clone size: NA

CDR3 protein: CASSLTGAGNTIYF
CDR3 DNA: TGTGCCAGCAGTCTGACAGGGGCTGGAAACACCATATATTTT
J gene: TRBJ1-3
V gene: TRBV6-5
D gene: TRBD1
clone size: NA

CDR3 protein: CASTGTGGKREAFF
CDR3 DNA: TGTGCCAGCACTGGGACAGGGGGTAAACGTGAAGCTTTCTTT
J gene: TRBJ1-1
V gene: TRBV6-5
D gene: TRBD1
clone size: NA

CDR3 protein: CASQTGGYGNTIYF
CDR3 DNA: TGTGCCAGCCAAACAGGGGGCTACGGAAACACCATATATTTT
J gene: TRBJ1-3
V gene: TRBV28
D gene: TRBD1
clone size: few

CDR3 protein: CASSLAGGGGAGEQYF
CDR3 DNA: TGTGCCAGCAGCTTGGCCGGAGGCGGGGGGGCGGGGGAGCAGTACTTC
J gene: TRBJ2-7
V gene: TRBV5-4
D gene: TRBD2
clone size: NA

CDR3 protein: CASSPWGDRGLSNYGYTF
CDR3 DNA: TGTGCCAGCAGCCCCTGGGGGGACAGGGGGCTCTCTAACTATGGCTACACCTTC
J gene: TRBJ1-2
V gene: TRBV7-8
D gene: TRBD1
clone size: NA

CDR3 protein: CASSQAASVITDTQYF
CDR3 DNA: TGCGCCAGCAGCCAAGCGGCTAGCGTAATTACAGATACGCAGTATTTT
J gene: TRBJ2-3
V gene: TRBV4-3
D gene: NA
clone size: NA

CDR3 protein: CASSEERPPYSTGELFF
CDR3 DNA: TGTGCCAGCAGTGAGGAGAGACCACCTTACTCCACCGGGGAGCTGTTTTTT
J gene: TRBJ2-2
V gene: TRBV2
D gene: NA
clone size: NA

CDR3 protein: CASSFSGGGSAFF
CDR3 DNA: TGTGCCAGCAGTTTTTCAGGGGGCGGTTCGGCTTTCTTT
J gene: TRBJ1-1
V gene: TRBV27
D gene: TRBD1
clone size: NA

CDR3 protein: CASSYSWPMNTEAFF
CDR3 DNA: TGTGCCAGCAGTTACTCGTGGCCCATGAACACTGAAGCTTTCTTT
J gene: TRBJ1-1
V gene: TRBV6-2/TRBV6-3
D gene: NA
clone size: NA

CDR3 protein: CASSLSGDRDGETQYF
CDR3 DNA: TGTGCCAGCAGTTTATCGGGGGACAGGGATGGAGAGACCCAGTACTTC
J gene: TRBJ2-5
V gene: TRBV27
D gene: TRBD1
clone size: NA

CDR3 protein: CAISEEDSPNTEAFF
CDR3 DNA: TGTGCCATCAGTGAAGAGGACAGCCCCAACACTGAAGCTTTCTTT
J gene: TRBJ1-1
V gene: TRBV10-3
D gene: NA
clone size: once

CDR3 protein: CASSELGQDTGELFF
CDR3 DNA: TGTGCCAGCAGTGAATTGGGGCAAGACACCGGGGAGCTGTTTTTT
J gene: TRBJ2-2
V gene: TRBV2
D gene: NA
clone size: NA

CDR3 protein: CATSRSPWKQEGWTQYF
CDR3 DNA: TGTGCCACCAGCAGATCACCTTGGAAACAGGAGGGTTGGACCCAGTACTTC
J gene: TRBJ2-5
V gene: TRBV15
D gene: NA
clone size: NA